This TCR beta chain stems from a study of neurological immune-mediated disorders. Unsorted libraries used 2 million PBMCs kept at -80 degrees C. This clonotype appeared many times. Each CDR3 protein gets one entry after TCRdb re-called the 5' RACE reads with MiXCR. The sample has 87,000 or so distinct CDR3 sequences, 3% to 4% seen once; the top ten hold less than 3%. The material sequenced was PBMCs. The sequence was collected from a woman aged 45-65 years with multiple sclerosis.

The CDR3 reads CASSLGPNTGELFF. As DNA, the CDR3 is TGTGCCAGCAGCTTGGGACCGAACACCGGGGAGCTGTTTTTT. J is TRBJ2-2 and V is TRBV5-6; D ambiguous. The CDR3 extends over 14 amino acids. Per germline, CDR1 SGHDT and CDR2 YYEEEE. Between the trimmed V and J ends, which lost 0 bases and 0 bases, there was a span of 3 bases.